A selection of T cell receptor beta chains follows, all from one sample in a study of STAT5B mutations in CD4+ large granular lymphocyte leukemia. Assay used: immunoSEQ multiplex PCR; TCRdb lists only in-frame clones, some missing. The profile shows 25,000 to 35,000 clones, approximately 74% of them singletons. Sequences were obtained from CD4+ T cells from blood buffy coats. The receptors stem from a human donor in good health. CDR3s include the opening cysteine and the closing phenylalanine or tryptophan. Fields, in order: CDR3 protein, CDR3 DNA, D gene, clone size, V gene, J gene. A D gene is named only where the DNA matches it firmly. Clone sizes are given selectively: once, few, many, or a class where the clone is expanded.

cdr3_aa: CASSFAGGGGEAFF
cdr3_nt: TGCGCCAGCAGTTTCGCGGGAGGGGGCGGCGAAGCTTTCTTT
d_call: TRBD1
clone_size: -
v_call: TRBV10-1
j_call: TRBJ1-1

cdr3_aa: CASTSTRTPNYGYTF
cdr3_nt: TGTGCCAGCACCTCTACGAGAACTCCTAACTATGGCTACACCTTC
d_call: -
clone_size: few
v_call: TRBV27
j_call: TRBJ1-2

cdr3_aa: CASSLTTYGSGANVLTF
cdr3_nt: TGTGCCAGCAGCTTAACAACGTACGGCTCTGGGGCCAACGTCCTGACTTTC
d_call: -
clone_size: few
v_call: TRBV7-3
j_call: TRBJ2-6

cdr3_aa: CASSESSYNEQFF
cdr3_nt: TGCGCCAGCAGCGAGAGCTCCTACAATGAGCAGTTCTTC
d_call: -
clone_size: -
v_call: TRBV5-1
j_call: TRBJ2-1

cdr3_aa: CSVRGPNANTGELFF
cdr3_nt: TGCAGCGTTAGGGGCCCCAACGCGAACACCGGGGAGCTGTTTTTT
d_call: -
clone_size: -
v_call: TRBV29-1
j_call: TRBJ2-2

cdr3_aa: CASSLYYQAENEKLFF
cdr3_nt: TGCGCCAGCAGCTTGTACTACCAAGCTGAGAATGAAAAACTGTTTTTT
d_call: -
clone_size: -
v_call: TRBV5-1
j_call: TRBJ1-4

cdr3_aa: CASSRGTGGSETQYF
cdr3_nt: TGCGCCAGCAGCCGCGGGACAGGGGGCTCGGAGACCCAGTACTTC
d_call: TRBD1
clone_size: -
v_call: TRBV5-1
j_call: TRBJ2-5

cdr3_aa: CASSYSGEKLFF
cdr3_nt: TGTGCCAGCAGTTACTCGGGGGAAAAACTGTTTTTT
d_call: -
clone_size: few
v_call: TRBV6-5
j_call: TRBJ1-4

cdr3_aa: CASSVGPGTVSSTEAFF
cdr3_nt: TGTGCCAGCAGCGTAGGTCCGGGGACAGTTTCGTCCACTGAAGCTTTCTTT
d_call: TRBD1
clone_size: -
v_call: TRBV9
j_call: TRBJ1-1

cdr3_aa: CASRPRGETYEQYF
cdr3_nt: TGTGCCAGTAGACCCCGGGGAGAAACATACGAGCAGTACTTC
d_call: -
clone_size: -
v_call: TRBV19
j_call: TRBJ2-7

cdr3_aa: CTGVLSNTDTQYF
cdr3_nt: TGCACCGGGGTACTATCCAACACAGATACGCAGTATTTT
d_call: -
clone_size: -
v_call: TRBV29-1
j_call: TRBJ2-3

cdr3_aa: CASSLWDRGGEQYF
cdr3_nt: TGTGCCAGCAGCTTATGGGACAGGGGCGGCGAGCAGTACTTC
d_call: TRBD1
clone_size: -
v_call: TRBV13
j_call: TRBJ2-7

cdr3_aa: CASSLDRPGATSEAFF
cdr3_nt: TGCGCCAGCAGCTTGGATCGTCCGGGGGCTACAAGTGAAGCTTTCTTT
d_call: -
clone_size: once
v_call: TRBV5-1
j_call: TRBJ1-1

cdr3_aa: CASTLQWSNTGELFF
cdr3_nt: TGTGCCAGTACCTTACAATGGTCGAACACCGGGGAGCTGTTTTTT
d_call: -
clone_size: once
v_call: TRBV19
j_call: TRBJ2-2

cdr3_aa: CASSTKDRGVGEQFF
cdr3_nt: TGTGCCAGTAGTACGAAGGACAGGGGAGTCGGTGAGCAGTTCTTC
d_call: TRBD1
clone_size: -
v_call: TRBV19
j_call: TRBJ2-1

cdr3_aa: CASSSSQGNHYEQYF
cdr3_nt: TGTGCCAGCAGCTCCTCGCAGGGGAATCACTACGAGCAGTACTTC
d_call: -
clone_size: -
v_call: TRBV7-6
j_call: TRBJ2-7

cdr3_aa: CASSEALVQINQPQHF
cdr3_nt: TGTGCCAGCAGTGAAGCGCTTGTACAGATTAATCAGCCCCAGCATTTT
d_call: -
clone_size: -
v_call: TRBV2
j_call: TRBJ1-5

cdr3_aa: CASSSGGTTGTETQYF
cdr3_nt: TGTGCCAGCAGCTCCGGGGGCACAACAGGGACAGAGACCCAGTACTTC
d_call: -
clone_size: once
v_call: TRBV5-6
j_call: TRBJ2-5

cdr3_aa: CASSLDPVNTIYF
cdr3_nt: TGTGCCAGCAGCTTAGATCCTGTAAACACCATATATTTT
d_call: -
clone_size: -
v_call: TRBV11-3
j_call: TRBJ1-3

cdr3_aa: CASLQGRFGTQYF
cdr3_nt: TGTGCCAGCTTACAAGGAAGGTTCGGGACCCAGTACTTC
d_call: -
clone_size: -
v_call: TRBV6-1
j_call: TRBJ2-5

cdr3_aa: CASSLMSWKLAGEEQFF
cdr3_nt: TGTGCCAGCAGCTTAATGTCGTGGAAACTAGCGGGAGAGGAGCAGTTCTTC
d_call: TRBD2
clone_size: once
v_call: TRBV7-9
j_call: TRBJ2-1

cdr3_aa: CASTRLAGVDTQYF
cdr3_nt: TGTGCCAGTACTAGACTAGCGGGGGTGGATACGCAGTATTTT
d_call: TRBD2
clone_size: -
v_call: TRBV11-3
j_call: TRBJ2-3

cdr3_aa: CASSLARSGANVLTF
cdr3_nt: TGTGCCAGCAGCTTAGCACGCTCTGGGGCCAACGTCCTGACTTTC
d_call: -
clone_size: -
v_call: TRBV7-9
j_call: TRBJ2-6

cdr3_aa: CASDGGITGNEQFF
cdr3_nt: TGTGCCTCCGACGGAGGGATTACAGGGAATGAGCAGTTCTTC
d_call: -
clone_size: once
v_call: TRBV10-3
j_call: TRBJ2-1

cdr3_aa: CAISKAGGANTGELFF
cdr3_nt: TGTGCCATCTCGAAAGCCGGGGGGGCGAACACCGGGGAGCTGTTTTTT
d_call: TRBD2
clone_size: once
v_call: TRBV10-3
j_call: TRBJ2-2

cdr3_aa: CASSPSLAGKQETQYF
cdr3_nt: TGTGCCAGCTCACCATCTCTGGCGGGGAAGCAAGAGACCCAGTACTTC
d_call: -
clone_size: -
v_call: TRBV18
j_call: TRBJ2-5